The clone carrying this TCR beta chain was observed once. The record originates from a study of CD8+ T cells in alopecia areata. Following RNA extraction, reverse transcription yielded cDNA that acted as the sequencing template. Clones were sequenced by immunoSEQ multiplex PCR, and TCRdb holds only the in-frame ones, with some missing. The sample holds approximately 150,000 clones, around 47% seen once. Germline CDR1 and CDR2: GTSNPN and SVGIG (reference sequence). The CDR3 is 19 amino acids. The V and J ends lost 1 base and 0 bases, in that order; junction bases with no gene match: 7. The clonotype was recovered from a human donor with alopecia areata. This rearrangement joins TRBV30 to TRBJ2-1; 15 nucleotides agree with TRBD2. The sequenced sample was CD4+ T cells sorted from blood. This chain's CDR3 is CAWSGGTSGRIFSYNEQFF. In nucleotides, the CDR3 is TGTGCCTGGAGTGGGGGGACTAGCGGGAGGATATTCTCCTACAATGAGCAGTTCTTC.